These T cell receptor beta chains were read from a single sample in a study of T cells expressing NK-cell markers. Reprocessing the 5' RACE reads, TCRdb reports a single entry for every CDR3 protein and omits DNA. The data include under 200,000 distinct CDR3 sequences; the top ten clones carry approximately 18%. The sequenced sample was blood T cells: a sorted CD56 or NKG2C T cell subset, CD4+ or CD8+ T cells, or bulk PBMC T cells (not recorded which). Source of these receptors: a woman between 18 and 70 years old in good health. CDR3s include the opening cysteine and the closing phenylalanine or tryptophan. Each record gives: V gene, J gene, CDR3 protein.

>TRBV7-2|TRBJ2-5
CASSVQRGGGETQYF
>TRBV4-1|TRBJ2-4
CASSQEEGSGQNIQYF
>TRBV20-1|TRBJ1-1
CSAGGTGGMNTEAFF
>TRBV7-9|TRBJ2-1
CASSSGPRSYNEQFF
>TRBV14|TRBJ2-2
CASSRSRTGELFF
>TRBV12-3/TRBV12-4|TRBJ1-5
CASSFGAIQPQHF
>TRBV5-6|TRBJ2-3
CASSSRDRSTDTQYF
>TRBV29-1|TRBJ2-7
CSVTVGQGIVQYF
>TRBV6-5|TRBJ2-2
CASSYGGAGTGELFF
>TRBV5-1|TRBJ2-2
CASTERAPNTGELFF
>TRBV15|TRBJ2-2
CATSRGFLAGDLGNTGELFF
>TRBV25-1|TRBJ2-7
CASSEDRASYEQYF
>TRBV6-1|TRBJ2-5
CASSVGQNQETQYF
>TRBV24-1|TRBJ2-1
CATRGQFHNEQFF
>TRBV12-3/TRBV12-4|TRBJ2-3
CASSLQRTGGDTQYF